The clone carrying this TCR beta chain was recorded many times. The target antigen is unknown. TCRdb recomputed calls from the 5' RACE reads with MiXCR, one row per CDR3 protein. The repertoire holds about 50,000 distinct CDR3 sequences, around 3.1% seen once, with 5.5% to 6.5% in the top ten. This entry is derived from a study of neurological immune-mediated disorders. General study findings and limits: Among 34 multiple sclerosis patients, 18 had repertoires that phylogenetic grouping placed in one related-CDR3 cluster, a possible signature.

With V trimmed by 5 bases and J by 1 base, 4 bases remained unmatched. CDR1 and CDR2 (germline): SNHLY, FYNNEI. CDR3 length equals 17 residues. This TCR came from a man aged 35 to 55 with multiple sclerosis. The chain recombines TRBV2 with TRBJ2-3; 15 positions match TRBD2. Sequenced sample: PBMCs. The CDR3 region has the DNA TGTGCCAGCAGTTGGACTAGCGGGGGGGCCGGCACAGATACGCAGTATTTT. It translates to CASSWTSGGAGTDTQYF.